This TCR beta chain was identified during a study of shared clonotypes between healthy human individuals. On the study more broadly: Researchers assigned three CD4 naive, three CD4 memory, two CD8 naive and one CD8 memory plate to each donor.

The CDR3 has 14 residues. The germline V gene has CDR1 SEHNR and CDR2 FQNEAQ (reference sequence). The study, taken as a whole, reports: The naive CD4 repertoires of a handful of donors were compared, and around 4.7% of clonotypes were shared. In general, naive subsets displayed greater estimated richness than memory subsets did.

Genomic DNA of each subset was evenly split across several immunoSEQ plates. The method was immunoSEQ multiplex PCR; TCRdb's version includes in-frame clones alone and lacks a portion of them. The repertoire holds about 2.3 million clones, with approximately 95% as singletons. In this sample, this clone turned up once. The antigen is unknown. An end of the junction differs from the germline gene, which may be a read error. The sequenced sample consisted of naive CD4+ T cells from PBMCs. Subset reported: CD45RA+ positively selected. V and J are TRBV7-9 and TRBJ2-7; D not certain. This TCR was sampled from a man between 18 and 35 years old in good health. Some clones in this sample may be carry-over from other donors' samples. The DNA of the CDR3 is TGTGCCAGCAGTTTAGATAGACTGCCCTACGAGCAGTACTTC. Its translation is CASSLDRLPYEQYF. The full variable domain, with the rest looked up from reference TRBV7-9 and TRBJ2-7, is DTGVSQNPRHKITKRGQNVTFRCDPISEHNRLYWYRQTLGQGPEFLTYFQNEAQLEKSRLLSDRFSAERPKGSFSTLEIQRTEQGDSAMYLCASSLDRLPYEQYFGPGTRLTVT.